This TCR beta chain was found in a study of blood T cells in healthy people across ages. Using a J-beta primer mix together with a sample-barcoded 5' primer, a second PCR was run for roughly 6 to 11 cycles. MiXCR was run by TCRdb on the 5' RACE reads, yielding one entry per CDR3 protein. The repertoire includes about 640,000 distinct CDR3 sequences, around 54% of them detected once, and around 37% sits in the top ten. Study-wide points: The long-lived group displayed more naive CD4+ cells, plus higher diversity, than the aged donors did.

Concerning this clonotype: Its antigen is undetermined.

The sequence came from a man aged 55 to 70 in good health. Sample: blood.

The CDR3 DNA reads TGCAGTGTTATGGGGTATTGGGGAGGCTACACCTTC. Translation gives CSVMGYWGGYTF. This sequence joins TRBV20-1 and TRBJ1-2; D is unresolved. CDR3 size: 12 residues. Germline CDR1 and CDR2: DFQATT and SNEGSKA (reference sequence). V lost 7 bases, J lost 8 bases, and 17 bases lay in between.